A single sample gave rise to the 29 T cell receptor beta chains below, sequenced in a study of Graves' ophthalmopathy and Graves' hyperthyroidism. Researchers took RNA transcripts and amplified TCR beta CDR3 regions from them. Amplification began with first-round RT-PCR using HTBI primers, then second-round multiplex PCR was performed. TCRdb fed the multiplex PCR reads into MiXCR, producing one record per CDR3 protein. This sample carries approximately 540,000 distinct CDR3 sequences, roughly 40% of them seen once, and the ten largest clones take 3.5% to 5%. The specimen was peripheral blood or thyroid tissue (not recorded which). Receptors were obtained from an adult man with Graves' hyperthyroidism.

The J gene is TRBJ2-3, the V gene TRBV20-1; the match to TRBD2 covers 13 bases. The CDR3 totals 17 residues. The germline V gene has CDR1 DFQATT and CDR2 SNEGSKA (reference sequence). The V segment lost 2 bases and the J segment 2 bases; nucleotides outside the gene matches: 7. This CDR3 reads CSARLGTSGTYTDTQYF. CDR3 nucleotides: TGCAGTGCTAGATTGGGGACTAGCGGGACCTACACAGATACGCAGTATTTT.

This clonotype has only a few counts. The chain joins TRBV7-2 to TRBJ2-7; possibly TRBD1 for D (6 bases). Trimming removed 5 bases from V and 6 bases from J, with 23 bases in between. Germline-derived CDR1 and CDR2 are SGHTA and FQGNSA. The CDR3 is 16 residues long. DNA for the CDR3: TGTGCCAGCAGCCCCTGGGGGCAGGTGGGGTCCGGCGAGCAGTACTTC. This translates into CASSPWGQVGSGEQYF. The full variable domain, in which reference TRBV7-2 and TRBJ2-7 provide the parts outside the CDR3, is GAGVSQSPSNKVTEKGKDVELRCDPISGHTALYWYRQSLGQGLEFLIYFQGNSAPDKSGLPSDRFSAERTGGSVSTLTIQRTQQEDSAVYLCASSPWGQVGSGEQYFGPGTRLTVT.

The chain employs TRBV6-5 and TRBJ2-7; 7 nucleotides line up with TRBD1. This CDR3 has 15 amino acids. With 7 bases clipped from V and 2 bases from J, the junction kept 11 bases outside the gene matches. The germline V gene encodes CDR1 MNHEY and CDR2 SVGAGI. The CDR3 region has the DNA TGTGCCAGCAACCCACAGGACAGGTTCCCCTACGAGCAGTACTTC. This sequence encodes CASNPQDRFPYEQYF.

The V and J genes are TRBV25-1 and TRBJ1-1, with D unresolved. The V and J ends lost 10 bases and 1 base respectively, with 10 bases between them. The V gene's germline CDR1 is MGHDK and CDR2 SYGVNS. CDR3 length equals 12 residues. The CDR3 DNA follows: TGTGCCATATCTAGTCGGAACACTGAAGCTTTCTTT. This codes for CAISSRNTEAFF. The entire variable domain, with the rest obtained from reference TRBV25-1 and TRBJ1-1, is as follows: EADIYQTPRYLVIGTGKKITLECSQTMGHDKMYWYQQDPGMELHLIHYSYGVNSTEKGDLSSESTVSRIRTEHFPLTLESARPSHTSQYLCAISSRNTEAFFGQGTRLTVV.

In this sample, this clonotype turned up many times. The genes are TRBV6-2 or TRBV6-3 and TRBJ2-7; possibly TRBD2 for D (5 bases). This CDR3 is built from 17 residues. V lost 5 bases to trimming and J lost 5 bases, with 25 bases between them. Germline CDR1 MNHEY, CDR2 SVGEGT. The CDR3 sequence is CASSRDPLSAGFHEQYF. CDR3 DNA: TGTGCCAGCAGTCGTGACCCCTTGTCCGCGGGTTTCCACGAGCAGTACTTC.

The genes are TRBV7-3 and TRBJ2-7; 8 bases agree with TRBD1. CDR3 size: 15 residues. CDR1 SGHTA and CDR2 FQGTGA come from the germline V gene. Trimming at V came to 3 bases and at J to 7 bases, leaving 11 bases not matched to a gene. The CDR3 spells CASSFGQGAYNEQYF. CDR3 DNA sequence: TGTGCCAGCAGCTTCGGGCAGGGGGCATACAATGAGCAGTACTTC.

This clonotype showed up many times. This rearrangement joins TRBV29-1 to TRBJ2-5; 14 nucleotides line up with TRBD2. The V gene's germline CDR1 is SQVTM and CDR2 ANQGSEA. With 3 bases clipped from V and 4 bases from J, the junction kept 7 bases outside the gene matches. This CDR3 contains 16 residues. CDR3 sequence reads: CSVDSPGLAGGETQYF. DNA of the CDR3: TGCAGCGTTGACTCTCCAGGACTAGCGGGGGGAGAGACCCAGTACTTC.

A remark on this clonotype: The junction does not match germline at one end; this may be a read error. In DNA, the CDR3 is TGCGCCAGCAGTGACAGGGGGCGGCAGCCCCAGAATTTT. It specifies CASSDRGRQPQNF. V gene TRBV10-2 combines with J gene TRBJ1-5; TRBD1 agrees at 8 bases. Germline CDR1 WSHSY, CDR2 SAAADI. The CDR3 totals 13 residues.

This clonotype has a count of ten or more. The rearrangement links TRBV29-1 to TRBJ1-4, with 8 positions matching TRBD1. V shed 6 bases, J shed 8 bases, and the junction held 14 bases outside the gene matches. Germline V gene lookup returns CDR1 SQVTM and CDR2 ANQGSEA. The CDR3 loop spans 15 amino acids. The CDR3 bases are TGCAGCGTCTTATCCCCGGGACAGGTAGAAGAAAAACTGTTTTTT. Its translation is CSVLSPGQVEEKLFF.

This clonotype has a handful of counts. The chain has TRBV29-1 and TRBJ1-5; no clear D. V lost 0 bases to trimming and J lost 5 bases, with 5 bases between them. The CDR3 sequence is 12 residues long. CDR1 is SQVTM and CDR2 is ANQGSEA in the germline V gene. For the CDR3, the DNA is TGCAGCGTTGAAGACGGAGATCAGCCCCAGCATTTT. This sequence encodes CSVEDGDQPQHF.

This clonotype was picked up many times. V and J are TRBV5-1 and TRBJ1-1; TRBD1 aligns across 9 bases. The V segment lost 4 bases and the J segment 5 bases; nucleotides outside the gene matches: 6. The germline gives CDR1 SGHRS, CDR2 YFSETQ. This CDR3 region has 14 residues. The CDR3 loop reads CASSGRTGVTEAFF. The CDR3 nucleotides read TGCGCCAGCAGCGGAAGGACAGGGGTGACTGAAGCTTTCTTT.

As for this clonotype: A much larger clonotype is one base distant, so this may be a read error. In this CDR3 the conserved last residue, phenylalanine or tryptophan, is missing, so a read error is likely. This chain links TRBV19 with TRBJ2-5, with D possibly being TRBD1 or TRBD2 (5 bases each). This CDR3 is 15 amino acids long. CDR1 and CDR2 (germline): LNHDA, SQIVND (reference sequence). With 4 bases removed from V and 0 bases from J, the gap between germline ends came to 12 bases. CDR3: CASSNPGQYQETQYY. CDR3 DNA: TGTGCCAGTAGTAATCCGGGGCAGTACCAAGAGACCCAGTACTAC.

This clonotype came up many times. The rearrangement uses TRBV5-6 and TRBJ2-5, with 9 bases identical to TRBD2. CDR1 is SGHDT and CDR2 is YYEEEE in the germline V gene. The CDR3 length is 14 residues. V was clipped by 4 bases and J by 4 bases; unmatched bases: 5. The CDR3: CASSDGLAIETQYF. The CDR3 DNA reads as TGTGCCAGCAGCGACGGACTAGCGATAGAGACCCAGTACTTC.

The V gene is TRBV7-2, the J gene TRBJ1-1; D gene uncertain. The germline CDR1 and CDR2 sequences are SGHTA and FQGNSA. CDR3 length: 16 amino acids. Trimming took off 1 base at V and 3 bases at J, with 15 bases between the two ends. In nucleotides, the CDR3 is TGTGCCAGCAGCTTAGTCCAGCGGGAGACCTACACTGAAGCTTTCTTT. Protein product: CASSLVQRETYTEAFF. The variable domain in full, with the rest retrieved from reference TRBV7-2 and TRBJ1-1, is GAGVSQSPSNKVTEKGKDVELRCDPISGHTALYWYRQSLGQGLEFLIYFQGNSAPDKSGLPSDRFSAERTGGSVSTLTIQRTQQEDSAVYLCASSLVQRETYTEAFFGQGTRLTVV.

This clonotype was found many times. V is TRBV29-1 and J is TRBJ1-1; TRBD1 might be the D (5 bases). The CDR3 runs 12 residues. Per germline, CDR1 SQVTM and CDR2 ANQGSEA. V gave up 1 base and J gave up 6 bases, with 9 bases separating them. The CDR3 nucleotides are TGCAGCGTTGAAGGTGACAGCCCTGAAGCTTTCTTT. Amino acids: CSVEGDSPEAFF.

This clonotype has ten or more counts. The V gene is TRBV29-1, the J gene TRBJ2-7, with 10 bases fitting TRBD1. The CDR3 covers 14 residues. J lost 3 bases, V lost 3 bases, and 5 bases had no gene match. Germline CDR1 is SQVTM and CDR2 is ANQGSEA. The CDR3 region is CSVDGTGDFYEQYF. The CDR3 coding sequence is TGCAGCGTTGACGGGACAGGGGATTTCTACGAGCAGTACTTC.

This clonotype has just a few counts. The chain couples TRBV19 to TRBJ2-3; D is possibly TRBD2 (7 bases). Germline V gene sequence: CDR1 LNHDA, CDR2 SQIVND (reference sequence). V was trimmed by 6 bases and J by 1 base, leaving 14 bases between them. This CDR3 spans 15 amino acids. The CDR3 coding sequence is TGTGCCAGTAGGAGAGGGGGACTACGCACAGATACGCAGTATTTT. This gives the protein CASRRGGLRTDTQYF.

This clonotype appeared many times. The J gene is TRBJ1-2, the V gene TRBV28; possible D gene TRBD1, 6 bases. V shed 6 bases and J shed 7 bases, with 18 bases lying between them. This CDR3 contains 14 residues. Per the germline V gene, CDR1 is MDHEN and CDR2 is SYDVKM. CDR3 in amino acids: CASRPTGRGGGYTF. The CDR3 DNA reads as TGTGCCAGCAGGCCTACAGGGCGCGGGGGTGGCTACACCTTC.

Comments on this clonotype: The CDR3 carries no conserved terminal phenylalanine or tryptophan, so it likely arises from a read error. The rearrangement joins TRBV10-3 to TRBJ2-7; 7 bases agree with TRBD1. The CDR3 loop spans 15 amino acids. Germline V gives CDR1 ENHRY, CDR2 SYGVKD. V shed 2 bases and J 2 bases; nucleotides not matched to a gene: 6. The CDR3 here is CAISEPTTGAYEQYL. As DNA, the CDR3 is TGTGCCATCAGTGAGCCTACTACAGGGGCCTACGAGCAGTACCTC.

As regards this clonotype: Mismatch with germline at one junction end may stem from a read error. The genes are TRBV7-9 and TRBJ2-2, with 9 bases that match TRBD1. The germline V gene has CDR1 SEHNR and CDR2 FQNEAQ (reference sequence). This CDR3 region has 17 residues. The CDR3 spells CASSYSGTGLEHRGAVF. The CDR3 DNA reads TGTGCCAGCAGCTACTCCGGGACAGGGCTCGAACACCGGGGAGCTGTTTTT.

The V call is TRBV7-9, the J call TRBJ2-3, with 7 bases lining up with TRBD2. CDR3 length: 14 residues. Germline CDR1 and CDR2: SEHNR and FQNEAQ (reference sequence). V lost 4 bases to trimming and J lost 1 base; unmatched junction nucleotides: 2. This chain's CDR3 is CASSSLAGTDTQYF. In DNA form, the CDR3 reads TGTGCCAGCAGCTCCCTAGCGGGCACAGATACGCAGTATTTT.

This clonotype occurred many times. This chain uses TRBV29-1 with TRBJ1-2; 10 bases line up with TRBD1. With 5 bases clipped from V and 7 bases from J, the junction kept 7 bases outside the gene matches. CDR1 SQVTM and CDR2 ANQGSEA come from the germline V gene. This CDR3 contains 13 residues. In DNA, the CDR3 is TGCAGCGTTACAGACAGGGGGCTTGTTGGCTACACCTTC. It codes for CSVTDRGLVGYTF.

The count of this clonotype is one. The junction departs from the called germline gene at one end, perhaps through a read error. The rearrangement joins TRBV27 to TRBJ2-7, with TRBD2 matching over 8 bases. The germline V gene has CDR1 MNHEY and CDR2 SMNVEV (reference sequence). CDR3 length: 17 amino acids. The CDR3 region is CASSLYSGGDPSHEQYF. CDR3 nucleotide sequence: TGTGCCAGCAGTTTATATTCGGGAGGGGACCCCTCCCACGAGCAGTACTTC.

The rearrangement links TRBV29-1 to TRBJ2-6, with TRBD1 identical over 7 bases. CDR3 length: 14 amino acids. V lost 4 bases, J lost 4 bases, and 4 bases stayed unmatched. Germline values: CDR1 SQVTM, CDR2 ANQGSEA. In nucleotides, the CDR3 is TGCAGCGTTGTTTCGGGACAGGGGGCCAACGTCCTGACTTTC. Translation: CSVVSGQGANVLTF. Looking up the rest from reference TRBV29-1 and TRBJ2-6 gives the full variable domain: SAVISQKPSRDICQRGTSLTIQCQVDSQVTMMFWYRQQPGQSLTLIATANQGSEATYESGFVIDKFPISRPNLTFSTLTVSNMSPEDSSIYLCSVVSGQGANVLTFGAGSRLTVL.

This clonotype showed up many times. The chain uses TRBV20-1 and TRBJ2-5; D uncertain. The CDR3 contains 11 residues. V dropped 5 bases and J dropped 5 bases, with 9 bases sitting between them. CDR1 is DFQATT, CDR2 SNEGSKA, per germline (reference sequence). The CDR3 coding sequence is TGCAGTGCTTCCCTTGGGGAGACCCAGTACTTC. Its translation: CSASLGETQYF.

Details on this clonotype: Just one base apart from a much larger clone, this may be a read error. The final CDR3 position lacks the conserved phenylalanine or tryptophan, pointing to a likely read error. The chain carries TRBV6-2 or TRBV6-3 and TRBJ2-6, with D perhaps matching TRBD2 (5 bases). V was cut by 7 bases and J by 2 bases, with 15 bases left in between. The CDR3 covers 16 residues. Germline CDR1 MNHEY, CDR2 SVGEGT. The chain's CDR3 is CASIPRDTAGANVLTS. The CDR3 region has the DNA TGTGCCAGCATCCCCCGGGATACAGCTGGGGCCAACGTCCTGACTTCC.

Ten or more counts support this clonotype. The chain uses TRBV5-1 and TRBJ2-5, with D tentatively TRBD1 (5 bases). The CDR3 contains 15 residues. The germline V and J ends were trimmed by 0 bases and 5 bases, with 14 bases remaining between them. In germline, CDR1 is SGHRS, CDR2 YFSETQ. The CDR3 nucleotides read TGCGCCAGCAGCTTGGCCGCCCCAGGGATGGAGACCCAGTACTTC. The encoded protein is CASSLAAPGMETQYF.

The chain links TRBV10-3 to TRBJ2-3; 7 nucleotides match TRBD2. In germline, CDR1 is ENHRY, CDR2 SYGVKD. V trimming: 10 bases; J trimming: 2 bases; junction bases outside the gene matches: 12. CDR3 length: 15 amino acids. The DNA for the CDR3 is TGTGCCACTGGGACTACGCAACCACTCACAGATACGCAGTATTTT. Amino acid sequence: CATGTTQPLTDTQYF.

This clonotype was recorded only once. V usage is TRBV2 and J usage is TRBJ2-3; D gene uncertain. CDR1 is SNHLY and CDR2 is FYNNEI in the germline V gene. The ends were cut back, 6 bases at V and 3 bases at J, with 16 bases in the middle. The CDR3 runs to 15 residues. The CDR3 nucleotides are TGTGCCAGCAGCGTAGATCAGTGGCCTACAGATACGCAGTATTTT. It translates to CASSVDQWPTDTQYF.